These 10 T cell receptor beta chains share one sample of origin, sequenced in a study of glioma-infiltrating T cells after dendritic cell vaccination. TCRdb's copy holds only in-frame clones and misses some; the assay was immunoSEQ multiplex PCR. This table holds tens of thousands of clones, around 87% found once. Time point of the sample: after dendritic cell vaccination, including at tumor progression/relapse. The material was blood, obtained after dendritic cell vaccination. These receptors originate from a human donor with glioblastoma.

The rearrangement uses TRBV5-4 and TRBJ1-1; 7 bases fit TRBD1. CDR3 length: 14 residues. In germline, CDR1 is SGHNT, CDR2 YYREEE (reference sequence). J lost 1 base, V lost 4 bases, and 4 bases had no gene match. CDR3 nucleotide sequence: TGTGCCAGCAGCCTTGGACAGGAGAACACTGAAGCTTTCTTT. Translation gives CASSLGQENTEAFF.

The genes are TRBV10-1 and TRBJ1-3; D call uncertain. Trimming shortened V by 4 bases and J by 0 bases, and 13 bases separated the two germline ends. CDR1 WNHNN and CDR2 SYGVQD come from the germline V gene (reference sequence). The CDR3 covers 16 residues. CDR3 sequence: CASSVGSYTSGNTIYF. The CDR3 DNA follows: TGCGCCAGCAGTGTGGGCAGTTATACCTCTGGAAACACCATATATTTT.

The chain carries TRBV7-9 and TRBJ1-1; the D is unclear. Germline lookup yields CDR1 SEHNR and CDR2 FQNEAQ (reference sequence). V dropped 5 bases and J dropped 7 bases, with 14 bases sitting between them. The CDR3 consists of 13 residues. CDR3 sequence: CASSRRGRDEAFF. CDR3 nucleotide sequence: TGTGCCAGCAGCCGCCGCGGGCGGGATGAAGCTTTCTTT.

The V call is TRBV5-4, the J call TRBJ2-2, with 8 bases fitting TRBD2. Trimming at V came to 4 bases and at J to 2 bases, leaving 7 bases not matched to a gene. The germline V gene encodes CDR1 SGHNT and CDR2 YYREEE (reference sequence). The CDR3 has 16 amino acids. The CDR3 sequence is CASSPRGALNTGELFF. The CDR3 nucleotides are TGTGCCAGCAGCCCGCGGGGGGCCTTAAACACCGGGGAGCTGTTTTTT.

The rearrangement joins TRBV5-1 to TRBJ2-5; 9 nucleotides match TRBD1. Germline CDR1 is SGHRS and CDR2 is YFSETQ. Trimming cost V 9 bases and J 5 bases; bases outside gene matches: 8. CDR3 length equals 13 residues. The CDR3 protein is CATRGGTGETQYF. The CDR3 coding sequence is TGCGCCACAAGAGGGGGGACAGGGGAGACCCAGTACTTC.

This chain links TRBV16 with TRBJ2-7, with unresolved D. The V end lost 1 base, the J end lost 5 bases, and 15 bases lay between the germline ends. Germline assignment: CDR1 KGHSY and CDR2 FQNENV. The CDR3 is 15 amino acids. CDR3 coding DNA: TGTGCCAGCAGCCAATTTGTCCAGGCCCCTAACGAGCAGTACTTC. Amino acid sequence: CASSQFVQAPNEQYF.

The genes are TRBV7-9 and TRBJ1-5, with no clear D. Germline V gene sequence: CDR1 SEHNR, CDR2 FQNEAQ (reference sequence). The CDR3 spans 14 residues. Trimming shortened V by 1 base and J by 4 bases, and 8 bases separated the two germline ends. Here the CDR3 DNA reads TGTGCCAGCAGCTTAGGAGCACCTAATCAGCCCCAGCATTTT. Translating gives CASSLGAPNQPQHF. The full variable domain, rest sourced from reference TRBV7-9 and TRBJ1-5, is DTGVSQNPRHKITKRGQNVTFRCDPISEHNRLYWYRQTLGQGPEFLTYFQNEAQLEKSRLLSDRFSAERPKGSFSTLEIQRTEQGDSAMYLCASSLGAPNQPQHFGDGTRLSIL.

The rearrangement links TRBV7-3 to TRBJ2-7; 8 bases are shared with TRBD1. Trimming at V came to 3 bases and at J to 6 bases, leaving 4 bases not matched to a gene. Per the germline V gene, CDR1 is SGHTA and CDR2 is FQGTGA. The CDR3 loop spans 13 amino acids. The CDR3 is CASSFWDRSEQYF. Here the CDR3 DNA reads TGTGCCAGCAGCTTCTGGGACAGGAGCGAGCAGTACTTC. Drawing the rest from reference TRBV7-3 and TRBJ2-7, the complete variable domain is GAGVSQTPSNKVTEKGKYVELRCDPISGHTALYWYRQSLGQGPEFLIYFQGTGAADDSGLPNDRFFAVRPEGSVSTLKIQRTERGDSAVYLCASSFWDRSEQYFGPGTRLTVT.

CDR3 sequence (DNA): TGTGCCAGCAGGGGCCCGACGGTGAACACCGGGGAGCTGTTTTTT. This gives the protein CASRGPTVNTGELFF. The V gene is TRBV5-6, the J gene TRBJ2-2; D unclear. Germline CDR1 and CDR2: SGHDT and YYEEEE. This CDR3 region has 15 residues. V was clipped by 5 bases and J by 1 base, with 12 bases between them. The full variable domain, with the rest looked up from reference TRBV5-6 and TRBJ2-2, is DAGVTQSPTHLIKTRGQQVTLRCSPKSGHDTVSWYQQALGQGPQFIFQYYEEEERQRGNFPDRFSGHQFPNYSSELNVNALLLGDSALYLCASRGPTVNTGELFFGEGSRLTVL.

This clone has only one observation. V gene TRBV5-4 combines with J gene TRBJ2-2; perhaps TRBD1 as D (6 bases). Trimming cost V 0 bases and J 1 base, with 7 bases left between them. Germline V CDR1 and CDR2: SGHNT, YYREEE (reference sequence). The length of the CDR3 is 15 residues. This CDR3 reads CASSLGDKNTGELFF. The CDR3 DNA sequence: TGTGCCAGCAGCTTGGGGGACAAGAACACCGGGGAGCTGTTTTTT.